This T cell receptor (beta chain) was found in a study of T cell repertoires in ileal Crohn's disease. Looking at the study overall: All patients had surgery for stricturing (approximately 60%) or penetrating (about 39%) disease.

TCRdb's copy holds only in-frame clones and misses some; the assay was immunoSEQ multiplex PCR. The sample holds approximately 3,800 clones; roughly 80% are singletons and the top ten take 7%. As to this clone: The antigen is undetermined.

Findings and caveats of the study: Endoscopic recurrence occurred in every patient whose clonality exceeded 26.8%. Compared with non-smokers, active smokers at surgery showed more clonal expansions.

Germline assignment: CDR1 SGDLS and CDR2 YYNGEE. The CDR3 is 14 residues long. The V gene end was trimmed by 10 bases and the J gene end by 6 bases; junction bases not matched to a gene: 8. The sequence came from an adult with Crohn's disease. The chain couples TRBV9 to TRBJ2-3; 13 bases align to TRBD2. The sample was ileal tissue. CDR3 loop: CAFIELAGGDTQYF. CDR3 bases: TGTGCCTTCATAGAACTAGCGGGGGGGGATACGCAGTATTTT.